This T cell receptor (beta chain) originates from a study of CXCR3-negative and CXCR3-positive naive CD8 T cells. CDR1 and CDR2 from the germline V gene are SGHTA and FQGTGA. The CDR3 loop spans 14 amino acids. Every subset of CD8+ T cells was sorted in triplicate at approximately 300,000 cells each. General study results and limits: Naive cells used TRBV-TRBJ genes in much the same way whether CXCR3-negative or CXCR3-positive; memory cells did not.

Preparation of TRB cDNA libraries relied on 5' RACE carrying UMI labels. TCRdb processed the 5' RACE reads again and assigns one entry to each CDR3 protein, with no DNA. The data include fewer than 80,000 distinct CDR3 sequences; the top ten clones carry about 4.5%. For this clonotype: What it recognizes is unknown.

The sequencing input was naive CXCR3- CD8+ T cells from blood. As for subset: CD45RO-CCR7+CD27+CD95- naive CD8+ T cells lacking CXCR3 (TNR3-). The receptor comes from a human donor in good health. Some clones in this sample may be carry-over from other donors' samples. J is TRBJ2-7 and V is TRBV7-3; TCRdb names TRBD2, which stays unverified in the absence of DNA. The CDR3: CASSIRDSDYEQYF.